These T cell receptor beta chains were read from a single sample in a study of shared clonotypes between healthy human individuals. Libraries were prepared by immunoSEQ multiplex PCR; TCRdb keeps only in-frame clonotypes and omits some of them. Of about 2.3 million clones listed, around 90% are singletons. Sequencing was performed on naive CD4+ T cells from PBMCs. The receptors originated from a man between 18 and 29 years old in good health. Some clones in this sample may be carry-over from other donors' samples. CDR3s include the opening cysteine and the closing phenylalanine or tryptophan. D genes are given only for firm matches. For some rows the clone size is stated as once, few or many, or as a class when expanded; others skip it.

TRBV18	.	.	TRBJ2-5	TGTGCCAGCTCACCATCTCGGGCAGAGACCCAGTACTTC	CASSPSRAETQYF
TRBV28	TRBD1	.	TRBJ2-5	TGTGCCAGCAGTCCAATCCGGGACAGGGCAGCACAGTACTTC	CASSPIRDRAAQYF
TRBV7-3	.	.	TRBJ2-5	TGTGCCAGCAGCTTAGGTTCACGGGCGGGTCAAGAGACCCAGTACTTC	CASSLGSRAGQETQYF
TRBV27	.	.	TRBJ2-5	TGTGCCAGCAGTTTGACTTGGCGGGAAGAGACCCAGTACTTC	CASSLTWREETQYF
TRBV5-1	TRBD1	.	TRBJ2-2	TGCGCCAGCAGCGGGGACAGGAGTAACACCGGGGAGCTGTTTTTT	CASSGDRSNTGELFF
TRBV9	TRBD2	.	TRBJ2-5	TGTGCCAGCAGCGTAACCGGCGGGAGGGCTGAAGAGACCCAGTACTTC	CASSVTGGRAEETQYF
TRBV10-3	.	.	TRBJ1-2	TGTGCCATCAGTGAGTGGGGCTCTGGCTACACCTTC	CAISEWGSGYTF
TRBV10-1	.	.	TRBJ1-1	TGCGCCAGATCAAGGGGGGGGCAGTCCACTGAAGCTTTCTTT	CARSRGGQSTEAFF
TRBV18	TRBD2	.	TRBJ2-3	TGTGCCAGCTCACCAGGAATAGCGGGAGGTACAGATACGCAGTATTTT	CASSPGIAGGTDTQYF
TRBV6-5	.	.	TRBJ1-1	TGTGCCAGCAGTTACCTCGGTGGGGCTTTCTTT	CASSYLGGAFF
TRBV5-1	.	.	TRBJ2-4	TGCGCCAGCAGCTTGGCCTGGGGAAATCGCATTCAGTACTTC	CASSLAWGNRIQYF
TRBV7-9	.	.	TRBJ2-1	TGTGCCAGCAGCCTCTGGGGGAGCGCCGGCAATGAGCAGTTCTTC	CASSLWGSAGNEQFF
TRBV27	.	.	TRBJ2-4	TGTGCCAGCGGAAGCCTTGGGACCAAAAACATTCAGTACTTC	CASGSLGTKNIQYF
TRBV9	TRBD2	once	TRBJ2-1	TGTGCCAGCAGCCCCCGGGGGGAGAGCTCCTACAATGAGCAGTTCTTC	CASSPRGESSYNEQFF
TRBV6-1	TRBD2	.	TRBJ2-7	TGTGCCAGCAGTGAGGCGGGACTAGCGGGAAACGAGCAGTACTTC	CASSEAGLAGNEQYF
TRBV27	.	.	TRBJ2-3	TGTGCCAGCCGTCTTGGTCGCAGCACAGATACGCAGTATTTT	CASRLGRSTDTQYF
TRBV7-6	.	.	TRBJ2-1	TGTGCCAGCAGCTTACCTAGGGTCGGGGGAGAAGTGGGAAACAATGAGCAGTTCTTC	CASSLPRVGGEVGNNEQFF
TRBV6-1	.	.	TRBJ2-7	TGTGCCAGCAGTGATTCGTACAGGGCGATCGAGCAGTACTTC	CASSDSYRAIEQYF
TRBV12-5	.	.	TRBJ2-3	TGTGCTAGTGGTTTAGCAGGACGGACGATCACGCAGTATTTT	CASGLAGRTITQYF
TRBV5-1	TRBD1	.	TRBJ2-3	TGCGCCAGCAGCTCTAGGACAGGTCCCACAGATACGCAGTATTTT	CASSSRTGPTDTQYF
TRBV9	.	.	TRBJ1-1	TGTGCCAGCAGCGTAGTTAGCCAGGTGAACACTGAAGCTTTCTTT	CASSVVSQVNTEAFF
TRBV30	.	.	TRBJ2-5	TGTGCCTGGGCAGGACTAGGGGGGGAGACCCAGTACTTC	CAWAGLGGETQYF
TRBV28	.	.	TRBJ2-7	TGTGCCAGCAGTTCCCATCAGGGGGGGTGGGGGCCCTACGAGCAGTACTTC	CASSSHQGGWGPYEQYF
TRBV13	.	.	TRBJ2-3	TGTGCCAGCAGCTTACGCCCTCCGGGACCGGATACGCAGTATTTT	CASSLRPPGPDTQYF